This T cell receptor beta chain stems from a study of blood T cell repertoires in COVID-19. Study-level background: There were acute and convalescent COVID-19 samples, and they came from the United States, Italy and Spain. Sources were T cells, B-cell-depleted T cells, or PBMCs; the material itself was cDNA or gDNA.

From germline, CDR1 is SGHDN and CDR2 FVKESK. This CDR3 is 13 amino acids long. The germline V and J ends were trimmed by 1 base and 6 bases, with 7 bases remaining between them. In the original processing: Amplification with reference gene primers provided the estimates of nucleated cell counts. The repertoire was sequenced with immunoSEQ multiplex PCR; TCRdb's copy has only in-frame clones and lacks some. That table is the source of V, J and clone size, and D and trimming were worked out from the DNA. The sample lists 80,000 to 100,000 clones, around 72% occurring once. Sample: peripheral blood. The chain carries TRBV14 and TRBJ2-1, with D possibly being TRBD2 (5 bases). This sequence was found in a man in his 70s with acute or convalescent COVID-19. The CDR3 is CASSQGGSNEQFF. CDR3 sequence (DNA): TGTGCCAGCAGCCAAGGAGGGAGCAATGAGCAGTTCTTC.